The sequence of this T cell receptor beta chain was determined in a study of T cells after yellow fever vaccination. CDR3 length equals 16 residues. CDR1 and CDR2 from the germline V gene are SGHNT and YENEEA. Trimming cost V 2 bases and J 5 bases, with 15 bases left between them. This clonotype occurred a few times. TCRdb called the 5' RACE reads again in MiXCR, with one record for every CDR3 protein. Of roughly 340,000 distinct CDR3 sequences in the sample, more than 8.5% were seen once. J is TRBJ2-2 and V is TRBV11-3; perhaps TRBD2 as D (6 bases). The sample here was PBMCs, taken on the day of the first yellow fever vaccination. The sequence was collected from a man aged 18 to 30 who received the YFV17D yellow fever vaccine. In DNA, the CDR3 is TGTGCCAGCAGCTTACCCGGGGGTTGGAGGACCGGGGAGCTGTTTTTT. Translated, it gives CASSLPGGWRTGELFF.